A selection of T cell receptor beta chains follows, all from one sample in a study of blood T cell repertoires in COVID-19. Profiling relied on immunoSEQ multiplex PCR, and the TCRdb table lists in-frame clones only, not all of them. The data show fewer than 250,000 clones, about 85% seen once. Sequenced sample: peripheral blood. The receptors shown here come from a man in his 70s with acute or convalescent COVID-19. Each CDR3 is given with its conserved first and last residue. Fields, in order: D gene, V gene, clone size, J gene, CDR3 DNA, CDR3 protein. The D gene is left open where the match is weak. Size values are once, few and many counts, or a class for expanded clones, and some rows have none.

d_call: TRBD2
v_call: TRBV5-1
clone_size: -
j_call: TRBJ2-1
cdr3_nt: TGCGCCAGCAGCTCGGCGGGAGGAATCAATGAGCAGTTCTTC
cdr3_aa: CASSSAGGINEQFF

d_call: TRBD1
v_call: TRBV2
clone_size: medium-sized
j_call: TRBJ2-7
cdr3_nt: TGTGCCAGCAGCGTACAGGGGGGCGACTACGAGCAGTACTTC
cdr3_aa: CASSVQGGDYEQYF

d_call: -
v_call: TRBV12-3/TRBV12-4
clone_size: -
j_call: TRBJ2-5
cdr3_nt: TGTGCCAGCAGTTCCGACTTTAGAGAGACCCAGTACTTC
cdr3_aa: CASSSDFRETQYF

d_call: TRBD1
v_call: TRBV7-6
clone_size: -
j_call: TRBJ2-7
cdr3_nt: TGTGCCAGCAGCGCGCGAGGGACAGGGGTTTCGGGGCAGTACTTC
cdr3_aa: CASSARGTGVSGQYF

d_call: -
v_call: TRBV7-2
clone_size: -
j_call: TRBJ2-2
cdr3_nt: TGTGCCAGCAGCTTAGAACGAAGGGGGAACACCGGGGAGCTGTTTTTT
cdr3_aa: CASSLERRGNTGELFF

d_call: -
v_call: TRBV5-1
clone_size: -
j_call: TRBJ2-7
cdr3_nt: TGCGCCAGCAGCTTGGATTCTTTTAGCTCCTACGAGCAGTACTTC
cdr3_aa: CASSLDSFSSYEQYF

d_call: TRBD1
v_call: TRBV24-1
clone_size: -
j_call: TRBJ1-2
cdr3_nt: TGTGCCACCAGTGCCCCGGGGGCCAGGGGGACTGGCTACACCTTC
cdr3_aa: CATSAPGARGTGYTF

d_call: TRBD1
v_call: TRBV5-1
clone_size: -
j_call: TRBJ2-5
cdr3_nt: TGCGCCAGCACCCAGGACAGGGGAAGAGAGACCCAGTACTTC
cdr3_aa: CASTQDRGRETQYF

d_call: TRBD1
v_call: TRBV28
clone_size: -
j_call: TRBJ1-5
cdr3_nt: TGTGCCAGCACCTTGCAGGGGGCGAATCAGCCCCAGCATTTT
cdr3_aa: CASTLQGANQPQHF

d_call: -
v_call: TRBV7-9
clone_size: -
j_call: TRBJ2-6
cdr3_nt: TGTGCCAGCAGCTTAATGGGCCCTGGGGCCAACGTCCTGACTTTC
cdr3_aa: CASSLMGPGANVLTF

d_call: TRBD2
v_call: TRBV18
clone_size: -
j_call: TRBJ2-1
cdr3_nt: TGTGCCAGCTCACTGGAGCCGGGGACTAGCGGGATCGGCGAGCAGTTCTTC
cdr3_aa: CASSLEPGTSGIGEQFF

d_call: TRBD2
v_call: TRBV19
clone_size: -
j_call: TRBJ2-3
cdr3_nt: TGTGCCAGTAGTTCCCCGACTAGCGGCACAGATACGCAGTATTTT
cdr3_aa: CASSSPTSGTDTQYF

d_call: TRBD1
v_call: TRBV14
clone_size: -
j_call: TRBJ1-2
cdr3_nt: TGTGCCAGCAGGGACACAGGGGCGAATGGCTACACCTTC
cdr3_aa: CASRDTGANGYTF

d_call: TRBD1
v_call: TRBV28
clone_size: -
j_call: TRBJ1-4
cdr3_nt: TGTGCCAGCAGCCTTACTTGGGACAGACTTTTTAATGAAAAACTGTTTTTT
cdr3_aa: CASSLTWDRLFNEKLFF

d_call: TRBD1
v_call: TRBV3-1/TRBV3-2
clone_size: -
j_call: TRBJ1-1
cdr3_nt: TGTGCCAGCAGCCAACCAACCGTCAGGGGGAGGACTGAAGCTTTCTTT
cdr3_aa: CASSQPTVRGRTEAFF

d_call: TRBD1
v_call: TRBV19
clone_size: -
j_call: TRBJ1-2
cdr3_nt: TGTGCCAGTAGTGGACGACAGGGGGACTATGGCTACACCTTC
cdr3_aa: CASSGRQGDYGYTF

d_call: -
v_call: TRBV7-3
clone_size: once
j_call: TRBJ2-1
cdr3_nt: TGTGCCAGCAGCTTACCAGATGCATATGGCAATGAGCAGTTCTTC
cdr3_aa: CASSLPDAYGNEQFF

d_call: -
v_call: TRBV6-5
clone_size: -
j_call: TRBJ2-7
cdr3_nt: TGTGCCAGCGACCCGGGGGTCTTCTCCTACGAGCAGTACTTC
cdr3_aa: CASDPGVFSYEQYF

d_call: -
v_call: TRBV19
clone_size: -
j_call: TRBJ1-5
cdr3_nt: TGTGCCAGTGGCAGCGGGGTCCCCAATCAGCCCCAGCATTTT
cdr3_aa: CASGSGVPNQPQHF

d_call: -
v_call: TRBV7-2
clone_size: -
j_call: TRBJ1-5
cdr3_nt: TGTGCCAGCAGCCCTGGAGAGAAAAGCAATCAGCCCCAGCATTTT
cdr3_aa: CASSPGEKSNQPQHF

d_call: TRBD1
v_call: TRBV27
clone_size: -
j_call: TRBJ2-6
cdr3_nt: TGTGCCAGCAGTCCCCGGGACAGGCTTTTAACTGGGGCCAACGTCCTGACTTTC
cdr3_aa: CASSPRDRLLTGANVLTF

d_call: -
v_call: TRBV6-5
clone_size: -
j_call: TRBJ2-1
cdr3_nt: TGTGCCAGCAGCCCGCATGGGGGGTCATACAATGAGCAGTTCTTC
cdr3_aa: CASSPHGGSYNEQFF

d_call: TRBD1
v_call: TRBV6-5
clone_size: -
j_call: TRBJ2-7
cdr3_nt: TGTGCCAGCAGTTTAACAGGGGGCTCGCAGTACTTC
cdr3_aa: CASSLTGGSQYF

d_call: TRBD1
v_call: TRBV27
clone_size: -
j_call: TRBJ1-1
cdr3_nt: TGTGCCAGCAGTATAACACAGGGGGCGTCGGCTGAAGCTTTCTTT
cdr3_aa: CASSITQGASAEAFF

d_call: -
v_call: TRBV7-2
clone_size: few
j_call: TRBJ2-7
cdr3_nt: TGTGCCAGCAGCCCCGTGGCAGGCTCTCCCTACGAGCAGTACTTC
cdr3_aa: CASSPVAGSPYEQYF

d_call: -
v_call: TRBV7-9
clone_size: -
j_call: TRBJ1-4
cdr3_nt: TGTGCCAGCAGCTTAGTTTCTGCGGGGCTGTTTTTT
cdr3_aa: CASSLVSAGLFF

d_call: -
v_call: TRBV4-2
clone_size: -
j_call: TRBJ1-1
cdr3_nt: TGTGCCAGCAGCCAAGATAACTGGGGCAGAGACACTGAAGCTTTCTTT
cdr3_aa: CASSQDNWGRDTEAFF

d_call: TRBD2
v_call: TRBV19
clone_size: -
j_call: TRBJ2-2
cdr3_nt: TGTGCCAGTAGTCGGGGACTAGCGGCCGCCTCGAACACCGGGGAGCTGTTTTTT
cdr3_aa: CASSRGLAAASNTGELFF

d_call: -
v_call: TRBV12-5
clone_size: -
j_call: TRBJ2-1
cdr3_nt: TGTGCTAGTGGTTTGTCAGGATTTGAGCAGTTCTTC
cdr3_aa: CASGLSGFEQFF

d_call: -
v_call: TRBV2
clone_size: once
j_call: TRBJ2-1
cdr3_nt: TGTGCCAGCAGTGAATTGGCTAGCTGGAATGAGCAGTTCTTC
cdr3_aa: CASSELASWNEQFF

d_call: -
v_call: TRBV5-1
clone_size: -
j_call: TRBJ2-7
cdr3_nt: TGCGCCAGCAGCTTGGTGTCTGGGCTGAGCTCCTACGAGCAGTACTTC
cdr3_aa: CASSLVSGLSSYEQYF

d_call: -
v_call: TRBV18
clone_size: -
j_call: TRBJ1-1
cdr3_nt: TGTGCCAGCTCACCCCCTCAGGGCAGTGAAGCTTTCTTT
cdr3_aa: CASSPPQGSEAFF

d_call: TRBD1
v_call: TRBV20-1
clone_size: -
j_call: TRBJ1-2
cdr3_nt: TGCAGTGCTAGTCGGGACAGTTCATTCCCCAAGACTAACTATGGCTACACCTTC
cdr3_aa: CSASRDSSFPKTNYGYTF

d_call: -
v_call: TRBV5-1
clone_size: -
j_call: TRBJ1-6
cdr3_nt: TGCGCCAGCAGCCCGGAGGGGTATAGCTCCTATAATTCACCCCTCCACTTT
cdr3_aa: CASSPEGYSSYNSPLHF

d_call: TRBD1
v_call: TRBV11-3
clone_size: -
j_call: TRBJ1-1
cdr3_nt: TGTGCCAGCAGCTTCTTGACAGGGGGGAACACTGAAGCTTTCTTT
cdr3_aa: CASSFLTGGNTEAFF

d_call: -
v_call: TRBV5-4
clone_size: -
j_call: TRBJ1-3
cdr3_nt: TGTGCCAGCAGCTCAGACACTCACTCTGGAAACACCATATATTTT
cdr3_aa: CASSSDTHSGNTIYF

d_call: -
v_call: TRBV12-3/TRBV12-4
clone_size: -
j_call: TRBJ1-5
cdr3_nt: TGTGCCAGCAGGGCAGACAATCAGCCCCAGCATTTT
cdr3_aa: CASRADNQPQHF

d_call: -
v_call: TRBV6-5
clone_size: -
j_call: TRBJ1-2
cdr3_nt: TGTGCCAGCAGACCCGACAGGATGGGCGGCTACACCTTC
cdr3_aa: CASRPDRMGGYTF

d_call: TRBD1
v_call: TRBV5-1
clone_size: once
j_call: TRBJ1-1
cdr3_nt: TGCGCCAGCAGCCCAGGACAGGTCGCTGAAGCTTTCTTT
cdr3_aa: CASSPGQVAEAFF

d_call: TRBD1
v_call: TRBV29-1
clone_size: -
j_call: TRBJ1-2
cdr3_nt: TGCAGCGTTGAACCCCGACAGGGGGGCTATGGCTACACCTTC
cdr3_aa: CSVEPRQGGYGYTF

d_call: TRBD1
v_call: TRBV9
clone_size: -
j_call: TRBJ1-5
cdr3_nt: TGTGCCAGCAGCCCTACTTCCGGGACAGCTTGGGAGCCCCAGCATTTT
cdr3_aa: CASSPTSGTAWEPQHF

d_call: TRBD1
v_call: TRBV5-1
clone_size: -
j_call: TRBJ2-7
cdr3_nt: TGCGCCAGCAGCTTGGCCAGGCAGGGGGACGGAGAGCAGTACTTC
cdr3_aa: CASSLARQGDGEQYF

d_call: TRBD2
v_call: TRBV7-2
clone_size: -
j_call: TRBJ2-7
cdr3_nt: TGTGCCAGCAGCTCCCGCGGGGGGGCCTACGAGCAGTACTTC
cdr3_aa: CASSSRGGAYEQYF

d_call: TRBD2
v_call: TRBV29-1
clone_size: -
j_call: TRBJ2-1
cdr3_nt: TGCAGCGTTGAGGAAAGCGGGAGGGCGTTTAATGAGCAGTTCTTC
cdr3_aa: CSVEESGRAFNEQFF

d_call: TRBD2
v_call: TRBV7-2
clone_size: few
j_call: TRBJ2-2
cdr3_nt: TGTGCCAGCAGCTTAGTACCTAGCGGGGGTGACACCGGGGAGCTGTTTTTT
cdr3_aa: CASSLVPSGGDTGELFF

d_call: -
v_call: TRBV6-5
clone_size: once
j_call: TRBJ1-5
cdr3_nt: TGTGCCAGCAGAGCAACAGGAGCGAGGGGGCAGCCCCAGCATTTT
cdr3_aa: CASRATGARGQPQHF

d_call: TRBD2
v_call: TRBV18
clone_size: -
j_call: TRBJ2-7
cdr3_nt: TGTGCCAGCTCACCCGCAGCTAGCGGGAGAAACGAGCAGTACTTC
cdr3_aa: CASSPAASGRNEQYF

d_call: TRBD2
v_call: TRBV11-2
clone_size: -
j_call: TRBJ2-2
cdr3_nt: TGTGCCAGCAGTTGGGCTAGCGGGAGGGCCTTCGGGGAGCTGTTTTTT
cdr3_aa: CASSWASGRAFGELFF

d_call: -
v_call: TRBV4-2
clone_size: -
j_call: TRBJ2-1
cdr3_nt: TGTGCCAGCAGCCAAGTCGAGGCTAGCGATTTCCATGAGCAGTTCTTC
cdr3_aa: CASSQVEASDFHEQFF

d_call: TRBD1
v_call: TRBV18
clone_size: once
j_call: TRBJ1-4
cdr3_nt: TGTGCCAGCTCACCAAGGACAGGGGAGGGTGAAAAACTGTTTTTT
cdr3_aa: CASSPRTGEGEKLFF

d_call: -
v_call: TRBV4-1
clone_size: -
j_call: TRBJ1-2
cdr3_nt: TGCGCCAGCAGCCAAGATGGGGCAGCGTATGGCTACACCTTC
cdr3_aa: CASSQDGAAYGYTF

d_call: -
v_call: TRBV7-7
clone_size: once
j_call: TRBJ2-5
cdr3_nt: TGTGCCAGCAGCTTATCCGCGATCCGGAGCGAGACCCAGTACTTC
cdr3_aa: CASSLSAIRSETQYF

d_call: TRBD1
v_call: TRBV3-1/TRBV3-2
clone_size: -
j_call: TRBJ1-6
cdr3_nt: TGTGCCAGCAGCCATCGACAGGGGGCCTTAGGTAATTCACCCCTCCACTTT
cdr3_aa: CASSHRQGALGNSPLHF

d_call: -
v_call: TRBV2
clone_size: once
j_call: TRBJ1-5
cdr3_nt: TGTGCCAGCAGTGAACTAAGTAGCAATCAGCCCCAGCATTTT
cdr3_aa: CASSELSSNQPQHF

d_call: -
v_call: TRBV2
clone_size: -
j_call: TRBJ2-3
cdr3_nt: TGTGCCAGCAGTCCTAACAGGGATCGCACAGATACGCAGTATTTT
cdr3_aa: CASSPNRDRTDTQYF

d_call: -
v_call: TRBV5-1
clone_size: -
j_call: TRBJ2-7
cdr3_nt: TGCGCCAGCAGCCCCGGGGGCGGGAGTTACGAGCAGTACTTC
cdr3_aa: CASSPGGGSYEQYF

d_call: -
v_call: TRBV28
clone_size: -
j_call: TRBJ2-7
cdr3_nt: TGTGCCAGCAGTTGGAGGCACGAGCAGTACTTC
cdr3_aa: CASSWRHEQYF